This is a list of T cell receptor beta chains from one sample in a study of radiation and T cells in renal cell carcinoma. Generated by immunoSEQ multiplex PCR, the TCRdb table keeps only in-frame clones and is missing some. The repertoire holds some 43,000 clones, with 70% to 85% as singletons. Sample: blood, taken from a patient whose treatment included radiotherapy and nephrectomy. These receptors all stem from a woman aged 70-85 years with renal cell carcinoma. The CDR3 runs from the conserved cysteine through the conserved F or W. D genes are given only for firm matches. Some rows mark clone size as missing; the rest say once, few, many or name a class of expanded clone.

size: NA
D: NA
V: TRBV5-1
J: TRBJ1-1
CDR3: CASSIRTGNTEAFF
DNA: TGCGCCAGCAGCATACGGACGGGGAACACTGAAGCTTTCTTT

size: NA
D: NA
V: TRBV7-3
J: TRBJ2-2
CDR3: CASSTTTGELFF
DNA: TGTGCCAGCAGCACCACCACCGGGGAGCTGTTTTTT

size: NA
D: TRBD2
V: TRBV6-6
J: TRBJ2-3
CDR3: CASSQTRTSGTDTQYF
DNA: TGTGCCAGCAGCCAAACCCGGACTAGCGGCACAGATACGCAGTATTTT

size: NA
D: TRBD2
V: TRBV6-1
J: TRBJ2-5
CDR3: CASSEVGLAGFETQYF
DNA: TGTGCCAGCAGTGAAGTGGGGCTAGCGGGGTTTGAGACCCAGTACTTC

size: few
D: NA
V: TRBV9
J: TRBJ1-5
CDR3: CASSVGTVGNQPQHF
DNA: TGTGCCAGCAGCGTAGGCACCGTTGGCAATCAGCCCCAGCATTTT

size: NA
D: NA
V: TRBV19
J: TRBJ1-5
CDR3: CASSAAGHLNQPQHF
DNA: TGTGCCAGTAGTGCAGCGGGACATCTCAATCAGCCCCAGCATTTT

size: NA
D: NA
V: TRBV9
J: TRBJ2-5
CDR3: CASSWAGGETQYF
DNA: TGTGCCAGCAGCTGGGCCGGTGGGGAGACCCAGTACTTC

size: NA
D: NA
V: TRBV2
J: TRBJ1-2
CDR3: CASSAGANYGYTF
DNA: TGTGCCAGCAGCGCAGGGGCCAACTATGGCTACACCTTC

size: few
D: NA
V: TRBV28
J: TRBJ1-1
CDR3: CASSSGDTEAFF
DNA: TGTGCCAGCAGTTCAGGTGACACTGAAGCTTTCTTT

size: NA
D: NA
V: TRBV5-1
J: TRBJ2-5
CDR3: CASSLAGASQETQYF
DNA: TGCGCCAGCAGCTTGGCGGGGGCGTCCCAAGAGACCCAGTACTTC

size: few
D: NA
V: TRBV6-5
J: TRBJ1-5
CDR3: CASGDFHQPQHF
DNA: TGTGCCAGCGGGGACTTTCATCAGCCCCAGCATTTT

size: NA
D: TRBD2
V: TRBV7-2
J: TRBJ2-1
CDR3: CASSLGLAGGKTYNEQFF
DNA: TGTGCCAGCAGCTTAGGACTAGCGGGAGGGAAAACCTACAATGAGCAGTTCTTC

size: NA
D: NA
V: TRBV2
J: TRBJ1-3
CDR3: CASSEAQWGGNTIYF
DNA: TGTGCCAGCAGTGAAGCGCAATGGGGAGGAAACACCATATATTTT

size: NA
D: NA
V: TRBV7-2
J: TRBJ1-2
CDR3: CASRLGDSVVYGYTF
DNA: TGTGCCAGCAGACTGGGGGACTCCGTCGTCTATGGCTACACCTTC

size: NA
D: NA
V: TRBV5-1
J: TRBJ2-6
CDR3: CASSRTAGANVLTF
DNA: TGCGCCAGCAGCAGGACAGCCGGGGCCAACGTCCTGACTTTC

size: few
D: TRBD1
V: TRBV6-9
J: TRBJ1-2
CDR3: CASSKKTGASYGYTF
DNA: TGTGCCAGCAGTAAAAAGACAGGGGCCAGTTATGGCTACACCTTC

size: NA
D: TRBD2
V: TRBV5-1
J: TRBJ2-5
CDR3: CASSFYGGAQETQYF
DNA: TGCGCCAGCAGCTTTTACGGGGGGGCGCAGGAGACCCAGTACTTC

size: NA
D: TRBD1
V: TRBV7-9
J: TRBJ2-3
CDR3: CASSVTGGGTDTQYF
DNA: TGTGCCAGCAGCGTAACAGGGGGAGGCACAGATACGCAGTATTTT

size: NA
D: TRBD2
V: TRBV6-1
J: TRBJ2-3
CDR3: CASSHTSGGSDTQYF
DNA: TGTGCCAGCAGCCACACCAGCGGGGGGTCAGATACGCAGTATTTT

size: NA
D: NA
V: TRBV9
J: TRBJ2-2
CDR3: CASSSLLGHNTGELFF
DNA: TGTGCCAGCAGCTCTCTCCTAGGGCATAACACCGGGGAGCTGTTTTTT

size: NA
D: TRBD1
V: TRBV7-6
J: TRBJ2-6
CDR3: CASSLRQGASGANVLTF
DNA: TGTGCCAGCAGCCTGAGACAGGGGGCCTCTGGGGCCAACGTCCTGACTTTC

size: NA
D: NA
V: TRBV29-1
J: TRBJ2-3
CDR3: CSVGAHTDTQYF
DNA: TGCAGCGTCGGCGCGCACACAGATACGCAGTATTTT

size: NA
D: NA
V: TRBV5-4
J: TRBJ2-3
CDR3: CASSTGGVASTDTQYF
DNA: TGTGCCAGCAGTACGGGTGGAGTAGCCAGCACAGATACGCAGTATTTT

size: NA
D: NA
V: TRBV11-1
J: TRBJ1-1
CDR3: CASSPRQVVNTEAFF
DNA: TGTGCCAGCAGCCCCAGACAGGTGGTTAACACTGAAGCTTTCTTT

size: NA
D: TRBD1
V: TRBV5-1
J: TRBJ2-7
CDR3: CASSLGQGFSYEQYF
DNA: TGCGCCAGCAGCTTAGGACAGGGATTCAGCTACGAGCAGTACTTC

size: NA
D: NA
V: TRBV12-5
J: TRBJ2-4
CDR3: CASGRWEASGNIQYF
DNA: TGTGCTAGTGGTCGCTGGGAAGCCTCGGGTAACATTCAGTACTTC

size: few
D: NA
V: TRBV29-1
J: TRBJ1-1
CDR3: CSVTRQELMNTEAFF
DNA: TGCAGCGTTACCCGACAGGAGCTCATGAACACTGAAGCTTTCTTT

size: NA
D: TRBD1
V: TRBV11-2
J: TRBJ2-3
CDR3: CASSLGTGAVDTQYF
DNA: TGTGCCAGCAGCTTAGGGACAGGGGCCGTAGATACGCAGTATTTT

size: NA
D: TRBD2
V: TRBV11-2
J: TRBJ2-3
CDR3: CASSLLAGVLTDTQYF
DNA: TGTGCCAGCAGCCTATTAGCGGGAGTCTTAACAGATACGCAGTATTTT

size: NA
D: TRBD2
V: TRBV5-1
J: TRBJ2-3
CDR3: CASSLVGLAGNTDTQYF
DNA: TGCGCCAGCAGCTTGGTAGGACTAGCGGGCAACACAGATACGCAGTATTTT